This T cell receptor (beta chain) originates from a study of T cell changes during pregnancy in multiple sclerosis. Clones were sequenced by immunoSEQ multiplex PCR, and TCRdb holds only the in-frame ones, with some missing. The sample contains approximately 60,000 clones, roughly 94% of which appear only once. CDR1 and CDR2 (germline): SGHAT, FQNNGV. The CDR3 totals 15 residues. Trimming took 5 bases from V and 4 from J; bases not matched to a gene: 7. The rearrangement joins TRBV11-2 to TRBJ2-1, with TRBD2 matching 8 bases. The sequence derives from a female donor with multiple sclerosis, enrolled in a pregnancy study. The material was CD8+ T cells from peripheral blood mononuclear cells, obtained in the third trimester of pregnancy. The CDR3 is CASSRTSGTYNEQFF. CDR3 DNA sequence: TGTGCCAGCAGCCGAACTAGCGGAACTTACAATGAGCAGTTCTTC.